The text below deals with one TCR beta chain. Its cognate antigen is unknown. Excluded were patients having autoimmune disease history or systemic immunosuppression. These data originate in a study of OX40 agonist ivuxolimab in advanced cancers. Study overall: Having had anti-PD-1, anti-PD-L1 or anti-CTLA-4 therapy before was allowed, and under 50% had some.

TCRdb's copy holds only in-frame clones and misses some; the assay was immunoSEQ multiplex PCR. This repertoire shows 69,000 or so clones, roughly 85% found once; its top ten account for roughly 0.58%. Regarding the study as a whole: The study found among the lowest clonal expansion in partial responders at 0.1-3.0 mg/kg.

V lost 7 bases to trimming and J lost 1 base, with 13 bases between them. This CDR3 has 15 amino acids. The germline CDR1 and CDR2 sequences are LNHDA and SQIVND (reference sequence). The origin of this receptor is an adult with an advanced solid tumor such as melanoma, head and neck, liver or kidney cancer. Source: CD4+ or CD8+ T cells sorted from blood, taken in a trial of the OX40 agonist ivuxolimab. This chain joins TRBV19 and TRBJ2-2; tentatively, D is TRBD1 (6 bases). The CDR3 region is CASKTGQVNTGELFF. The CDR3 nucleotides are TGTGCCAGTAAAACGGGACAAGTGAACACCGGGGAGCTGTTTTTT. The variable domain in full, completed from reference TRBV19 and TRBJ2-2, reads DGGITQSPKYLFRKEGQNVTLSCEQNLNHDAMYWYRQDPGQGLRLIYYSQIVNDFQKGDIAEGYSVSREKKESFPLTVTSAQKNPTAFYLCASKTGQVNTGELFFGEGSRLTVL.